The next 2 T cell receptor beta chains were all read from a single sample in a study of blood T cell repertoires in COVID-19. Sequenced by immunoSEQ multiplex PCR; TCRdb stores in-frame clones only, minus some. The data contain 93,000 or so clones, approximately 89% of them singletons. The sample taken for sequencing was peripheral blood. Receptors originate from a woman aged 80 or over in a cohort sampled during active COVID-19.

This chain uses TRBV6-1 with TRBJ1-1, with 8 bases that match TRBD1. The CDR3 runs 15 residues. V shed 2 bases, J shed 2 bases, and the junction held 4 bases outside the gene matches. Germline V gene sequence: CDR1 MNHNS, CDR2 SASEGT. CDR3 in amino acids: CASSEFPGGNTEAFF. CDR3 sequence (DNA): TGTGCCAGCAGTGAATTTCCAGGGGGCAACACTGAAGCTTTCTTT.

V gene TRBV7-8 combines with J gene TRBJ1-1; D gene ambiguous. V was clipped by 4 bases and J by 1 base, with 10 bases between them. Germline values: CDR1 SGHVS, CDR2 FQNEAQ. The CDR3 totals 14 residues. Here the CDR3 DNA reads TGTGCCAGCAGCTGGAGGACGGGGAACACTGAAGCTTTCTTT. Translating gives CASSWRTGNTEAFF.